This TCR beta chain was recovered during a study of CD8 T cells in Susac syndrome. It was with random hexamers that 0.5 to 1 ug RNA was reverse transcribed. Amplification of TCR beta CDR3 across 54 Vbeta and 13 Jbeta was performed with immunoSEQ multiplex PCR. TCRdb re-called the immunoSEQ multiplex PCR reads through MiXCR, storing one row per CDR3 protein. Found here are about 290,000 distinct CDR3 sequences, 65% to 90% of them singletons; the top ten hold around 0.2%. Sequencing of TCR beta, carried out with a high-throughput approach, was applied to CD8+ and CD4+ T cells from the blood. The multiple sclerosis control group consisted of treatment-naive patients whose relapsing-remitting disease, which was either stable or active, fulfilled revised McDonald criteria. Negative isolation was used for CD8+ and CD4+ T cells and FACS enrichment for TEMRA cells. The origin of this receptor is a human donor with multiple sclerosis. Sequencing input: CD8+ T cells from PBMCs.

This CDR3 reads CASSITVAANYGYTF. The CDR3 DNA follows: TGTGCCAGTAGTATTACTGTTGCGGCGAACTATGGCTACACCTTC. This chain joins TRBV19 and TRBJ1-2; D gene ambiguous. CDR1 LNHDA and CDR2 SQIVND come from the germline V gene (reference sequence). This CDR3 is 15 amino acids long. V was pared by 3 bases and J by 2 bases, with 13 bases between.